These 3 T cell receptor beta chains came from one sample sequenced in a study of kidney transplant recipient with SARS-CoV-2 infection (dated by TCRdb to the early 2020s). The sample's time point, from its label and the paper: pre-pandemic baseline sample and day 111 after first positive SARS-CoV-2 test. Sequencing was performed on an Illumina MiSeq. The public reads were reanalyzed by TCRdb: fastp trimming at Q25, MiXCR alignment, in-frame beta chains only. Entries are consolidated by CDR3 protein sequence, retaining the most common genes and DNA. This sample comprises approximately 250,000 distinct CDR3 sequences, more than 25% of them detected only once. The ten largest make up around 6.8% of the sample. This specimen was a blood sample, taken at baseline and between days 110 and 120 from a kidney transplant recipient. Receptors originate from a male patient in his thirties who had COVID-19 and was a kidney transplant recipient. Some T cells may originate with the graft donor following a transplant.

There are many counts of this clonotype. The chain employs TRBV24-1 and TRBJ2-5, with D possibly being TRBD1 or TRBD2 (5 bases each). The CDR3 consists of 15 residues. Germline V gene sequence: CDR1 KGHDR, CDR2 SFDVKD. The V end was cut by 4 bases, the J end by 4 bases, with 15 bases between. The CDR3 spells CATSELSEGRETQYF. CDR3 coding DNA: TGTGCCACCAGTGAGCTTAGCGAGGGGAGAGAGACCCAGTACTTC.

This clonotype was recorded at least ten times. J is TRBJ1-1 and V is TRBV13; D gene uncertain. The CDR3 totals 13 residues. V gave up 1 base and J gave up 8 bases, with 11 bases separating them. Germline values: CDR1 PRHDT, CDR2 FYEKMQ (reference sequence). CDR3 sequence: CASSLEKGVEAFF. In nucleotides, the CDR3 is TGTGCCAGCAGCTTAGAGAAGGGAGTAGAAGCTTTCTTT. The full variable domain, completed using reference TRBV13 and TRBJ1-1, is AAGVIQSPRHLIKEKRETATLKCYPIPRHDTVYWYQQGPGQDPQFLISFYEKMQSDKGSIPDRFSAQQFSDYHSELNMSSLELGDSALYFCASSLEKGVEAFFGQGTRLTVV.

This clonotype was seen just once. A much larger clone lies a single base off, so this may be a read error. J is TRBJ1-6 and V is TRBV9; 9 positions match TRBD1. Germline CDR1 is SGDLS and CDR2 is YYNGEE. The CDR3 covers 16 residues. In DNA form, the CDR3 reads TGTGCCAGCGGCGTAGGCGGGACAGGGAAAAATTCACCCCTCCACTTT. It encodes CASGVGGTGKNSPLHF. Drawing the rest from reference TRBV9 and TRBJ1-6, the complete variable domain is DSGVTQTPKHLITATGQRVTLRCSPRSGDLSVYWYQQSLDQGLQFLIQYYNGEERAKGNILERFSAQQFPDLHSELNLSSLELGDSALYFCASGVGGTGKNSPLHFGNGTRLTVT.